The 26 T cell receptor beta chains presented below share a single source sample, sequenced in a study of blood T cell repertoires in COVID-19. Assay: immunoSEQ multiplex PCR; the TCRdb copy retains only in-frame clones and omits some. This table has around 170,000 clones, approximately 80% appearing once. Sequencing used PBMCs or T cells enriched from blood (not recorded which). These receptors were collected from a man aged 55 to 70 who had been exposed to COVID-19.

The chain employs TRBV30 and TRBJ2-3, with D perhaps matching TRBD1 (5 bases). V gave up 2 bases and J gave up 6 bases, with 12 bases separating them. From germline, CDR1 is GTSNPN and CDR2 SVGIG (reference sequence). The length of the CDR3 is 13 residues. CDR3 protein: CAWSQRQRDTQYF. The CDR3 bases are TGTGCCTGGAGTCAAAGACAGCGCGATACGCAGTATTTT. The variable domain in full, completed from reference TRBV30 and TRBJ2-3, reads SQTIHQWPATLVQPVGSPLSLECTVEGTSNPNLYWYRQAAGRGLQLLFYSVGIGQISSEVPQNLSASRPQDRQFILSSKKLLLSDSGFYLCAWSQRQRDTQYFGPGTRLTVL.

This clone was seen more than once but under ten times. The CDR3 here is CASSLTGDREAFF. In DNA form, the CDR3 reads TGTGCCAGCAGCCTCACGGGGGATCGGGAAGCTTTCTTT. The chain uses TRBV11-3 and TRBJ1-1; possibly TRBD1 for D (5 bases). CDR1 is SGHNT and CDR2 is YENEEA in the germline V gene. Trimming removed 5 bases at V and 8 bases at J, with 15 bases between. The CDR3 sequence is 13 residues long.

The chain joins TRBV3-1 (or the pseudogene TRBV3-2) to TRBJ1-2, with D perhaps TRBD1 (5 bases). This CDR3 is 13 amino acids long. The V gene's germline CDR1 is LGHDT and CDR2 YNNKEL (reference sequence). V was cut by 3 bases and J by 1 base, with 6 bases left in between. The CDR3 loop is CASSQGRNYGYTF. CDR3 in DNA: TGTGCCAGCAGCCAGGGGCGTAACTATGGCTACACCTTC.

DNA for the CDR3: TGCAGCGTTGAAGGGACTTTCACCGGGGAGCTGTTTTTT. It yields the protein CSVEGTFTGELFF. The chain recombines TRBV29-1 with TRBJ2-2, with a possible D match to TRBD2 (5 bases). The CDR3 spans 13 residues. The germline CDR1 and CDR2 sequences are SQVTM and ANQGSEA. V dropped 1 base and J dropped 4 bases, with 7 bases sitting between them.

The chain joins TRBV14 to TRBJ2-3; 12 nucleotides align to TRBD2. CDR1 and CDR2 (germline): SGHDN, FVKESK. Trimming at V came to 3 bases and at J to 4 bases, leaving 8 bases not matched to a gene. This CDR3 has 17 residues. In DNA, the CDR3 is TGTGCCAGCAGCCATCCGACTAGCGGGAGACACCCAGATACGCAGTATTTT. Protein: CASSHPTSGRHPDTQYF.

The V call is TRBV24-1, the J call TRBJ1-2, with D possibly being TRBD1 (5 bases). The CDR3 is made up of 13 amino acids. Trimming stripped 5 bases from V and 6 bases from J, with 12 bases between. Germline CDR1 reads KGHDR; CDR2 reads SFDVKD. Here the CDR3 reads CATSGQGFDGYTF. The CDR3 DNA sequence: TGTGCCACCAGTGGCCAGGGATTTGATGGCTACACCTTC.

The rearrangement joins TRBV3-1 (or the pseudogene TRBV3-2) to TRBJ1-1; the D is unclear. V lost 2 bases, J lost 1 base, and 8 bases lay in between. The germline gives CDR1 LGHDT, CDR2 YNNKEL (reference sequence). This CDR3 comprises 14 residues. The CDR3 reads CASSQSRGNTEAFF. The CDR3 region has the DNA TGTGCCAGCAGCCAATCTCGGGGGAACACTGAAGCTTTCTTT.

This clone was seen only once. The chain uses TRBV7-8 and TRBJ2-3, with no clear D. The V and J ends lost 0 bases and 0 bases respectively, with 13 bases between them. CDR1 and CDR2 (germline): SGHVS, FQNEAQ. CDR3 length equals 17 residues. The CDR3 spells CASSLAPPPTSTDTQYF. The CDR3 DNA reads TGTGCCAGCAGCTTAGCGCCCCCCCCCACAAGCACAGATACGCAGTATTTT.

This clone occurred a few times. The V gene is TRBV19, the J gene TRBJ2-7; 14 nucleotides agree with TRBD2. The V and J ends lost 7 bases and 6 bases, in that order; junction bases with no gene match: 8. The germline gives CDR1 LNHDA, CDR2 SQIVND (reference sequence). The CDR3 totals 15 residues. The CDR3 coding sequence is TGTGCCAGTATGGGGACTAGCGGGAGACGTGGCGAGCAGTACTTC. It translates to CASMGTSGRRGEQYF.

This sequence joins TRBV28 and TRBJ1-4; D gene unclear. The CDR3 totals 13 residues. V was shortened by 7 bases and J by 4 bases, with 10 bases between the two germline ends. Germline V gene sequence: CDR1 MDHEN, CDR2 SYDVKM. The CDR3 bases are TGTGCCAGCATCGGCGGGGATAATGAAAAACTGTTTTTT. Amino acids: CASIGGDNEKLFF. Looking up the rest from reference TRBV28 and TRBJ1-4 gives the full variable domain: DVKVTQSSRYLVKRTGEKVFLECVQDMDHENMFWYRQDPGLGLRLIYFSYDVKMKEKGDIPEGYSVSREKKERFSLILESASTNQTSMYLCASIGGDNEKLFFGSGTQLSVL.

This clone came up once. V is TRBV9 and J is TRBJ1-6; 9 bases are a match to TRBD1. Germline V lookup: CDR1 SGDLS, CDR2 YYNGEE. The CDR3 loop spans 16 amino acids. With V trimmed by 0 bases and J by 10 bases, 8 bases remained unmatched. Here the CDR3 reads CASSVAGTGHGSPLHF. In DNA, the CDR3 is TGTGCCAGCAGCGTAGCTGGGACAGGGCATGGGTCACCCCTCCACTTT.

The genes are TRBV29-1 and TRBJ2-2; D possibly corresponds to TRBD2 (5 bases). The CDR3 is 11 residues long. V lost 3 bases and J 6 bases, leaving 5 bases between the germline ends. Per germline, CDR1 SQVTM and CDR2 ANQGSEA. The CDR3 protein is CSVDGAGELFF. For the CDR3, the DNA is TGCAGCGTTGACGGGGCCGGGGAGCTGTTTTTT.

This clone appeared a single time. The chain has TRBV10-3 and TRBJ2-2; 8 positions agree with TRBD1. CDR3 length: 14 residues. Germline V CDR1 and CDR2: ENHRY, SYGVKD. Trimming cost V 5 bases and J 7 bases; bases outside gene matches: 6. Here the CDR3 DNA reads TGTGCCATCAGTCCGGACAGGGCGGTCGGGGAGCTGTTTTTT. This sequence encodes CAISPDRAVGELFF.

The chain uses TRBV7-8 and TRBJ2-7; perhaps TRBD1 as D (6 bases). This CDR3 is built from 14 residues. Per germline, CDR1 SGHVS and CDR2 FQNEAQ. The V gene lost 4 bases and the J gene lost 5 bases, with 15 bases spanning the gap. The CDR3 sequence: CASSSYRVFHEQYF. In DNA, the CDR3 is TGTGCCAGCAGCTCATACAGGGTTTTCCACGAGCAGTACTTC.

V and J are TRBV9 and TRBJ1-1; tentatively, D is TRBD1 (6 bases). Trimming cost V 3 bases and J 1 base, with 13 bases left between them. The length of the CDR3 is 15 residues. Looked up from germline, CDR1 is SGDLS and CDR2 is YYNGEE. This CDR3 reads CASSAVGGANTEAFF. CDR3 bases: TGTGCCAGCAGCGCCGTGGGGGGGGCGAACACTGAAGCTTTCTTT.

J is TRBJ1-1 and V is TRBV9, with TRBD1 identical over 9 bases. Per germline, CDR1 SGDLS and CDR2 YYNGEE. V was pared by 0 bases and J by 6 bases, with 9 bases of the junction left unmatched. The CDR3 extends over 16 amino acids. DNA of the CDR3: TGTGCCAGCAGCGTAGCGGCTGGACAGGGGAGGTCTGAAGCTTTCTTT. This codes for CASSVAAGQGRSEAFF.

The CDR3 is CASSPYRGRGTEAFF. The CDR3 bases are TGTGCCAGCAGCCCCTACAGGGGGAGGGGGACTGAAGCTTTCTTT. The V and J genes are TRBV7-9 and TRBJ1-1, with TRBD1 matching 8 bases. This CDR3 region has 15 residues. CDR1 SEHNR and CDR2 FQNEAQ come from the germline V gene (reference sequence). The V segment lost 5 bases and the J segment 5 bases; nucleotides outside the gene matches: 10.

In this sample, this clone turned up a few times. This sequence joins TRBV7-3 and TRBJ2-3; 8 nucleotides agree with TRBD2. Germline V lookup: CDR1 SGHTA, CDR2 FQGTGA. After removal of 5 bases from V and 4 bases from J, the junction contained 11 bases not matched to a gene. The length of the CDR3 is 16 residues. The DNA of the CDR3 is TGTGCCAGCAGCCTCTCAAGCGGGAGCCGATCAGATACGCAGTATTTT. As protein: CASSLSSGSRSDTQYF.

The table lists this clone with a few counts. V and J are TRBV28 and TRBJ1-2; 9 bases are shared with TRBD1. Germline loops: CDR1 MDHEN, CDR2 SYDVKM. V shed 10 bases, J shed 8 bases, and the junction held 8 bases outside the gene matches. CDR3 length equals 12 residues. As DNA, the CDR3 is TGTGCCACCCGGGACAGGGTTTCCGGCTACACCTTC. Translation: CATRDRVSGYTF.

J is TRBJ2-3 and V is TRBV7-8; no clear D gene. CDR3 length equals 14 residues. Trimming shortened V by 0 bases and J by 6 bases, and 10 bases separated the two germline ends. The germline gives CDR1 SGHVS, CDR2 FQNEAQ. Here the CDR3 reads CASSLAGSADTQYF. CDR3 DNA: TGTGCCAGCAGCTTAGCAGGCTCAGCGGATACGCAGTATTTT.

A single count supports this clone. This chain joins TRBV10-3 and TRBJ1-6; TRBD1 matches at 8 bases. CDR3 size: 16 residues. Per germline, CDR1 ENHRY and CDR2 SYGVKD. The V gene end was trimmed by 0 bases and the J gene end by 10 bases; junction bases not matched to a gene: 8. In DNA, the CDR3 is TGTGCCATCAGTGAGTCCGGGCAGGGGGCAGTCTCACCCCTCCACTTT. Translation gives CAISESGQGAVSPLHF.

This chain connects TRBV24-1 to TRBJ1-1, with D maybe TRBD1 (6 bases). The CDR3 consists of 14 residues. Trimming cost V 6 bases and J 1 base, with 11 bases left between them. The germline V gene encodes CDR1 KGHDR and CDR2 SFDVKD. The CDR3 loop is CATSQGKRNTEAFF. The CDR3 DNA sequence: TGTGCCACCAGTCAGGGGAAGCGGAACACTGAAGCTTTCTTT.

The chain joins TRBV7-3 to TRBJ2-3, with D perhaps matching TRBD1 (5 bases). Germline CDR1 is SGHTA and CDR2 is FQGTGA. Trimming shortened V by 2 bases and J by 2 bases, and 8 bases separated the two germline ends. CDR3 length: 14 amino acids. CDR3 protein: CASSLGHSTDTQYF. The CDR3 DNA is TGTGCCAGCAGCTTAGGACACTCCACAGATACGCAGTATTTT. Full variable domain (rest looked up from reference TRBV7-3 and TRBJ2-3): GAGVSQTPSNKVTEKGKYVELRCDPISGHTALYWYRQSLGQGPEFLIYFQGTGAADDSGLPNDRFFAVRPEGSVSTLKIQRTERGDSAVYLCASSLGHSTDTQYFGPGTRLTVL.

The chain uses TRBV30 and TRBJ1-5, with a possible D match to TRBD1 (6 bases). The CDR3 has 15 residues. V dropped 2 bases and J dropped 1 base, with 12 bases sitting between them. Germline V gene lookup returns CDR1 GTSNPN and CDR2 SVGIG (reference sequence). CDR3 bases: TGTGCCTGGAGTATAACAGGGTTGAGCAATCAGCCCCAGCATTTT. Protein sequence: CAWSITGLSNQPQHF.

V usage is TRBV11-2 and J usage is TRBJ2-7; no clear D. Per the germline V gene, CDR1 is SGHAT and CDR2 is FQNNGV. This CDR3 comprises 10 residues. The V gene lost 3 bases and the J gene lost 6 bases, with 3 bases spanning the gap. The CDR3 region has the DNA TGTGCCAGCAGCTTCCTCGAGCAGTACTTC. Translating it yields CASSFLEQYF.

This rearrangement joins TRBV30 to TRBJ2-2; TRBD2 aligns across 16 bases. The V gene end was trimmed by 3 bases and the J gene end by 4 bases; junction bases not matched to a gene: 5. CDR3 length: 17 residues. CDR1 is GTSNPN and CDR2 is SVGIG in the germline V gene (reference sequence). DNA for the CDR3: TGTGCCTGGAGCCCCGGGACTAGCGGGAGGGGCACCGGGGAGCTGTTTTTT. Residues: CAWSPGTSGRGTGELFF.